Shown below are 14 T cell receptor beta chains from a single sample sequenced in a study of cytomegalovirus exposure and HLA in healthy donors. Sequenced by immunoSEQ multiplex PCR; TCRdb stores in-frame clones only, minus some. The profile covers about 79,000 clones, with over 85% appearing a single time and about 3.6% taken by the ten largest. Sample: PBMCs. These receptors were taken from a woman aged 25 to 45 in good health and CMV-seronegative.

V and J are TRBV9 and TRBJ1-2; tentatively, D is TRBD1 (6 bases). Trimming left V 4 bases short and J 7 bases short, with 14 bases between. Germline V gives CDR1 SGDLS, CDR2 YYNGEE. The CDR3 totals 13 residues. Here the CDR3 reads CASSPQGGSGYTF. The CDR3, as DNA: TGTGCCAGCAGCCCCCAAGGGGGAAGTGGCTACACCTTC.

The rearrangement joins TRBV7-2 to TRBJ2-5; TRBD1 might be the D (6 bases). The CDR3 contains 14 residues. The germline CDR1 and CDR2 sequences are SGHTA and FQGNSA. V lost 5 bases to trimming and J lost 5 bases, with 15 bases between them. The CDR3 reads CASSVYRGSETQYF. DNA for the CDR3: TGTGCCAGCAGCGTATATAGGGGGTCTGAGACCCAGTACTTC.

The chain couples TRBV7-6 to TRBJ2-2; the D gene is possibly TRBD2 (5 bases). The V gene's germline CDR1 is SGHVS and CDR2 FNYEAQ. The length of the CDR3 is 15 residues. Trimming took off 5 bases at V and 3 bases at J, with 13 bases between the two ends. The CDR3 sequence is CASSREGFDTGELFF. CDR3 bases: TGTGCCAGCAGCCGGGAAGGGTTCGACACCGGGGAGCTGTTTTTT.

This clone was seen just once. The chain uses TRBV7-9 and TRBJ1-2; a weak D match, TRBD1 (6 bases). The CDR3 runs to 13 residues. Trimming left V 5 bases short and J 8 bases short, with 15 bases between. Germline CDR1 and CDR2: SEHNR and FQNEAQ (reference sequence). In nucleotides, the CDR3 is TGTGCCAGCAGCATGCGGTGGGGGCAAGGCTACACCTTC. Encoded protein: CASSMRWGQGYTF.

A remark on this clone: Other DNA sequences from this sample encode an identical CDR3 as well. This CDR3 reads CASSSGLAGGNEQFF. The DNA of the CDR3 is TGTGCCAGCAGCTCCGGACTAGCGGGGGGTAATGAGCAGTTCTTC. This chain joins TRBV7-2 and TRBJ2-1; 14 bases are shared with TRBD2. The CDR3 has 15 amino acids. With V trimmed by 4 bases and J by 7 bases, 3 bases remained unmatched. Germline V gene sequence: CDR1 SGHTA, CDR2 FQGNSA.

The V and J genes are TRBV4-2 and TRBJ1-4; a possible D gene is TRBD1 (6 bases). This CDR3 is 15 amino acids long. Germline V gives CDR1 LGHNA, CDR2 YNFKEQ. Trimming pared 1 base from V and 7 bases from J, leaving 13 bases between. For the CDR3, the DNA is TGTGCCAGCAGCCAAGGTGAGGGGGTGGCTGAAAAACTGTTTTTT. Its protein is CASSQGEGVAEKLFF.

This clone was counted a single time. The chain uses TRBV5-1 and TRBJ2-7, with TRBD2 identical over 8 bases. Germline CDR1 reads SGHRS; CDR2 reads YFSETQ. The CDR3 totals 14 residues. The V gene end was trimmed by 2 bases and the J gene end by 4 bases; junction bases not matched to a gene: 5. The CDR3 sequence is CASSFAGGSYEQYF. As DNA, the CDR3 is TGCGCCAGCAGCTTTGCGGGAGGTTCGTACGAGCAGTACTTC.

The chain employs TRBV6-6 and TRBJ2-5; TRBD2 aligns across 8 bases. The CDR3 consists of 14 residues. CDR1 MNHNY and CDR2 SVGAGI come from the germline V gene (reference sequence). V was clipped by 5 bases and J by 1 base; unmatched bases: 3. The CDR3 nucleotides are TGTGCCAGCAGTCCAGGACTAGCCCAAGAGACCCAGTACTTC. This encodes CASSPGLAQETQYF.

The chain joins TRBV14 to TRBJ1-1; unclear D gene. The CDR3 runs to 14 residues. Per the germline V gene, CDR1 is SGHDN and CDR2 is FVKESK. Between the trimmed V and J ends, which lost 5 bases and 2 bases, there was a span of 12 bases. The CDR3 reads CASSARPTNTEAFF. The CDR3 DNA reads as TGTGCCAGCAGCGCCCGACCGACTAACACTGAAGCTTTCTTT.

The gene calls are TRBV2 and TRBJ1-1; 7 bases align to TRBD1. V lost 6 bases, J lost 0 bases, and 4 bases stayed unmatched. The germline V gene has CDR1 SNHLY and CDR2 FYNNEI. The CDR3 length is 14 residues. This CDR3 reads CASRNRGLNTEAFF. For the CDR3, the DNA is TGTGCCAGCAGAAACAGGGGACTGAACACTGAAGCTTTCTTT.

The genes are TRBV7-2 and TRBJ2-2; 13 bases line up with TRBD2. This CDR3 comprises 19 residues. The V gene end was trimmed by 5 bases and the J gene end by 3 bases; junction bases not matched to a gene: 12. Looked up from germline, CDR1 is SGHTA and CDR2 is FQGNSA. The CDR3 sequence: CASSLKGLAGVTYTGELFF. The CDR3 bases are TGTGCCAGCAGCCTAAAAGGACTAGCGGGGGTTACGTACACCGGGGAGCTGTTTTTT.

V usage is TRBV6-5 and J usage is TRBJ1-1; tentative D call: TRBD1 (5 bases). Trimming left V 2 bases short and J 0 bases short, with 10 bases between. The length of the CDR3 is 15 residues. Germline values: CDR1 MNHEY, CDR2 SVGAGI. The CDR3 is CASSYGAGVNTEAFF. CDR3 in DNA: TGTGCCAGCAGTTACGGGGCAGGAGTGAACACTGAAGCTTTCTTT.

There are a few counts of this clone. V gene TRBV5-4 combines with J gene TRBJ2-7; 9 nucleotides match TRBD1. J was trimmed by 7 bases and V by 3 bases; bases with no gene match: 11. CDR3 length equals 15 residues. Germline V gene sequence: CDR1 SGHNT, CDR2 YYREEE (reference sequence). The CDR3 spells CASSSPGTGRREQYF. As DNA, the CDR3 is TGTGCCAGCAGCTCCCCCGGGACAGGGAGAAGGGAGCAGTACTTC.

The CDR3 spells CASSPGGLKETQYF. The CDR3 coding sequence is TGTGCCAGCAGCCCGGGGGGGCTAAAAGAGACCCAGTACTTC. The chain joins TRBV5-4 to TRBJ2-5; 8 bases agree with TRBD2. This CDR3 is 14 amino acids long. Germline V gene data show CDR1 as SGHNT and CDR2 as YYREEE (reference sequence). The trim removed 4 bases at V and 3 bases at J, leaving 5 bases unmatched.